This note documents a single T cell receptor (beta chain) sequence. Germline CDR1 reads SGHTA; CDR2 reads FQGTGA. CDR3 size: 17 residues. V gave up 1 base and J gave up 2 bases, with 15 bases separating them. This specimen comes from a study of OX40 agonist ivuxolimab in advanced cancers. Clones were sequenced by immunoSEQ multiplex PCR, and TCRdb holds only the in-frame ones, with some missing. The sample records some 79,000 clones, about 88% being singletons. Baseline, cycle 4 day 1, and cycle 7 day 1 were the blood sampling points. This sequence was found in an adult with an advanced solid tumor such as melanoma, head and neck, liver or kidney cancer. The V and J genes are TRBV7-3 and TRBJ2-1; TRBD1 is a possible D gene (8 bases). Sequencing used CD4+ or CD8+ T cells sorted from blood, obtained in a trial of the OX40 agonist ivuxolimab. CDR3 loop: CASSLMGGTGTYNEQFF. CDR3 DNA sequence: TGTGCCAGCAGCTTAATGGGGGGGACAGGAACCTACAATGAGCAGTTCTTC.